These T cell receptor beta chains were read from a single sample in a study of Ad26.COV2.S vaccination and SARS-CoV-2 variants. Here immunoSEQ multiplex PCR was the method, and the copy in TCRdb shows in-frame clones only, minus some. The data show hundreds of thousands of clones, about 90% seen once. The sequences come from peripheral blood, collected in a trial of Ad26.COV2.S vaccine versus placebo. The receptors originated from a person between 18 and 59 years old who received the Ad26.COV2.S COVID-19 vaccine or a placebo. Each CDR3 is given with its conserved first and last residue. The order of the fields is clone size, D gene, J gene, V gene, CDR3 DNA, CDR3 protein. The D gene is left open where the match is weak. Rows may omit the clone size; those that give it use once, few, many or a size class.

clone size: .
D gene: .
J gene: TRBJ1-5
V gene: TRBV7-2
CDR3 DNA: TGTGCCAGCACCCTTATCGGGGGGGTAAAGGGTCAGCCCCAGCATTTT
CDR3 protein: CASTLIGGVKGQPQHF

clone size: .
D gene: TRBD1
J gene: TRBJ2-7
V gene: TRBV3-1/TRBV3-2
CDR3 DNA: TGTGCCAGCAGCCAAGGACAGGGAAGGTCCTACGAGCAGTACTTC
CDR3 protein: CASSQGQGRSYEQYF

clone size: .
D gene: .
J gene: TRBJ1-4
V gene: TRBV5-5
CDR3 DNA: TGTGCCAGCAGCTTGAAAGCGCCTGCAACTAATGAAAAACTGTTTTTT
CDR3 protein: CASSLKAPATNEKLFF

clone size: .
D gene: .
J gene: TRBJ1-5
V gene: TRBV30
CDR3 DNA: TGTGCCTGGAGTAAAAGGGGGAATCAGCCCCAGCATTTT
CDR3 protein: CAWSKRGNQPQHF

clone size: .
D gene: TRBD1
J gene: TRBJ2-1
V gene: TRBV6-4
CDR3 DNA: TGTGCCAGCAGTGACTTGCAGGGGGCTCATGAGCAGTTCTTC
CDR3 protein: CASSDLQGAHEQFF

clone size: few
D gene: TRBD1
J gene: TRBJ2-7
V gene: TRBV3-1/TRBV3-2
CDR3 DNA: TGTGCCAGCAGCCAACCGGGACAGAACTACGAGCAGTACTTC
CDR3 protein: CASSQPGQNYEQYF

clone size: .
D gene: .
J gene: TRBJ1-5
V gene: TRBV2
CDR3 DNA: TGTGCCAGCAGTCCGGGGCCGTTAAGCAATCAGCCCCAGCATTTT
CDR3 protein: CASSPGPLSNQPQHF

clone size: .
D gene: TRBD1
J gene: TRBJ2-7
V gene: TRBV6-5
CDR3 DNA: TGTGCCAGTAGCCAGGTTTCGGGACAGGGCAACGAGCAGTACTTC
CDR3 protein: CASSQVSGQGNEQYF

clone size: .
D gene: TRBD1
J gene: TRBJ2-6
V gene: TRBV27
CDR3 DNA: TGTGCCGGGATCCCGGGACAGTCGGCATGGGGGGCCAACGTCCTGACTTTC
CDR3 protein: CAGIPGQSAWGANVLTF

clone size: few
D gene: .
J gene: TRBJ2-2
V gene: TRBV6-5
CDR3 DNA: TGTGCCAGCAGACCGACGGGGGGCGCCGGGGAGCTGTTTTTT
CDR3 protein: CASRPTGGAGELFF

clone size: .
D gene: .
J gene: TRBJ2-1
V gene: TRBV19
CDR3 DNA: TGTGCCAGTAGTATCGGCGGGATGCAGTTCTTC
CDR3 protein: CASSIGGMQFF

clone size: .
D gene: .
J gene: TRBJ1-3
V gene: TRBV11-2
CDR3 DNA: TGTGCCAGCAGCTTAGCGGGGCAGTCAAACACCATATATTTT
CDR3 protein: CASSLAGQSNTIYF

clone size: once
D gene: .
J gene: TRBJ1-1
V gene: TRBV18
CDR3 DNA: TGTGCCAGCTCACCCCGGGACCGTGGGATTGAAGCTTTCTTT
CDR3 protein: CASSPRDRGIEAFF

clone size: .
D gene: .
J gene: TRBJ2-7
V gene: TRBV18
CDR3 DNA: TGTGCCAGCTCACCACGATCCGCTGGCTCCTACGAGCAGTACTTC
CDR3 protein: CASSPRSAGSYEQYF

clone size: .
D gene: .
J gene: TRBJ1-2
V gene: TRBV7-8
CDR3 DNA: TGTGCCAGCAGCTGGGATTACTATGGCTACACCTTC
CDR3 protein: CASSWDYYGYTF

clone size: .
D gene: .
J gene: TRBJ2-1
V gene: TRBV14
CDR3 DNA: TGTGCCAGCAGCCAAGATCGTCCAGGTAGTTATATGATTGAGCTTGAGCAGTTCTTC
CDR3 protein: CASSQDRPGSYMIELEQFF

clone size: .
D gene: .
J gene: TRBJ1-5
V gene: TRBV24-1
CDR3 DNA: TGTGCCACCAGTGACTCCGGGACCCCAGCCCAGCATTTT
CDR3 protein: CATSDSGTPAQHF

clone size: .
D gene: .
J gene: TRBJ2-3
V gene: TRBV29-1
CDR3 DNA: TGCAGCGGCCGGACGGCAACTAGCACAGATACGCAGTATTTT
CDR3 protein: CSGRTATSTDTQYF

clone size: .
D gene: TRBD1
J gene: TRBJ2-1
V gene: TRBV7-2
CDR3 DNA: TGTGCCAGCAGCCTAGTAGGAGGGGGACAGGCGTTAGAGCAGTTCTTC
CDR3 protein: CASSLVGGGQALEQFF

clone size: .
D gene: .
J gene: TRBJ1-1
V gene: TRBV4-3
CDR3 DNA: TGCGCCAGCAGCCAAGATGGAGGGACGGTGAACACTGAAGCTTTCTTT
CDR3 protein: CASSQDGGTVNTEAFF

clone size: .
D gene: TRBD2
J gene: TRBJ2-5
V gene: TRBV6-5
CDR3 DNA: TGTGCCAGCAGGGCTAGCGGGAGAGAGACCCAGTACTTC
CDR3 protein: CASRASGRETQYF

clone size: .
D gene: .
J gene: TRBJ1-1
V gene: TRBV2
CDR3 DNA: TGTGCCAGCAGGGAGCGGGCGAACACTGAAGCTTTCTTT
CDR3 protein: CASRERANTEAFF

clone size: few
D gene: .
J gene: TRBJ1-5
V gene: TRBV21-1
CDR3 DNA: TGTGCCAGCAGCAAAGCGCTTTTGGGGGCACGGGGTCTTAGCCAGCCCCAGCATTTT
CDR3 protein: CASSKALLGARGLSQPQHF

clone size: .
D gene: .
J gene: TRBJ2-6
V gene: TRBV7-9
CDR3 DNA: TGTGCCAGCAGTCCTGATTTCCCTACATCTGGGGCCAACGTCCTGACTTTC
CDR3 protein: CASSPDFPTSGANVLTF

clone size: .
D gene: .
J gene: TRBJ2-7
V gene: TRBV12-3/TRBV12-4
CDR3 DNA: TGTGCCAGCAGTGCCGGACAGAACTACGAGCAGTACTTC
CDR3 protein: CASSAGQNYEQYF

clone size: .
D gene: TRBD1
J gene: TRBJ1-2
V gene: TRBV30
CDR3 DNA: TGTGCCTGGTTACAGGGGGCGAGTGGCTACACCTTC
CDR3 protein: CAWLQGASGYTF

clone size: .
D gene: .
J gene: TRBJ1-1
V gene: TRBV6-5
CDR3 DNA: TGTGCCAGCAGTTACGACAGTGGGGCCACTGAAGCTTTCTTT
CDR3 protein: CASSYDSGATEAFF

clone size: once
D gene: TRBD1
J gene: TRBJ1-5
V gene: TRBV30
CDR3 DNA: TGTGCCTGGGACAGGGTTGGTCAGCCCCAGCATTTT
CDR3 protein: CAWDRVGQPQHF

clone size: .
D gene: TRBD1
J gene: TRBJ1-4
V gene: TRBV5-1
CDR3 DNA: TGCGCCAGCAGCTTGACAGGGGGCGGGGAAAAACTGTTTTTT
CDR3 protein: CASSLTGGGEKLFF

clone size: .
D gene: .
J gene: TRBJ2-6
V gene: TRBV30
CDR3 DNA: TGTGCCTGCTGGGGCGGGCAGTGGGGGGCCCCTGGGGCCAACGTCCTGACTTTC
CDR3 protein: CACWGGQWGAPGANVLTF

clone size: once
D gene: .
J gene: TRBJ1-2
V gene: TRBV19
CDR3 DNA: TGTGCCAGTAGTGGCCGACAGGATCTCTCGGGCTACACCTTC
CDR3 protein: CASSGRQDLSGYTF

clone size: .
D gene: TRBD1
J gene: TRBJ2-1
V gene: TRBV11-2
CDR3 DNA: TGTGCCAGCAGCCCGGACAGGGCGTCCTACAATGAGCAGTTCTTC
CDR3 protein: CASSPDRASYNEQFF

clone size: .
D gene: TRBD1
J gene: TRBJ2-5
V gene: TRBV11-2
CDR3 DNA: TGTGCCAGCAGCCCAGTGGGACAGGGCGGGGAAGAGACCCAGTACTTC
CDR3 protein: CASSPVGQGGEETQYF

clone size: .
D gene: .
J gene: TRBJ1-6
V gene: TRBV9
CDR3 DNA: TGTGCCAGCAGCGGAGGAGAGGGGACCTATAATTCACCCCTCCACTTT
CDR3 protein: CASSGGEGTYNSPLHF

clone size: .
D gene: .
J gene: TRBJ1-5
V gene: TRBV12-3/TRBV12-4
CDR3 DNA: TGTGCCAGCAGTTTAGCGCGCGATCAGCCCCAGCATTTT
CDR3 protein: CASSLARDQPQHF

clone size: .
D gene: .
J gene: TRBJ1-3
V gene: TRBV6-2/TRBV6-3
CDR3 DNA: TGTGCCAGCAGTTACGGCCGGTTCTCTGGAAACACCATATATTTT
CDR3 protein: CASSYGRFSGNTIYF

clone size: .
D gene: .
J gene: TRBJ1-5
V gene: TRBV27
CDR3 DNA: TGTGCCAGCAGTGTGGGGCCCTATAGCAATCAGCCCCAGCATTTT
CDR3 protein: CASSVGPYSNQPQHF

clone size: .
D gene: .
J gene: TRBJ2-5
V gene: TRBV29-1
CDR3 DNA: TGCAGCGTGGGACCTGGACTGCTGGAGACCCAGTACTTC
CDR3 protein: CSVGPGLLETQYF

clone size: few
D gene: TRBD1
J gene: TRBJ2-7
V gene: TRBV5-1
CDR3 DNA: TGCGCCAGCAGCTTGGAATGGACAGGGTACGAGCAGTACTTC
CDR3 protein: CASSLEWTGYEQYF

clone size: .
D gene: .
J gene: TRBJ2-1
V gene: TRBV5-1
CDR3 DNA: TGCGCCAGCAGCACCTTAGCTTACGGGACGAATGAGCAGTTCTTC
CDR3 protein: CASSTLAYGTNEQFF

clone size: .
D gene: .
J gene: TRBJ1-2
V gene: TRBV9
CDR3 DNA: TGTGCCAGCAGCGTAGGGGGGGCTAACTATGGCTACACCTTC
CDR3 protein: CASSVGGANYGYTF

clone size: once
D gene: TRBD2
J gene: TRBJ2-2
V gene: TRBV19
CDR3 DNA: TGTGCCAGTACCCGCGCGGGAGGGATCACCGGGGAGCTGTTTTTT
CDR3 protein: CASTRAGGITGELFF

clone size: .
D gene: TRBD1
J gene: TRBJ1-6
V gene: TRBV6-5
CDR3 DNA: TGTGCCAGCAGTTACGAGGGGGCGACGAATTCACCCCTCCACTTT
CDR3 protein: CASSYEGATNSPLHF

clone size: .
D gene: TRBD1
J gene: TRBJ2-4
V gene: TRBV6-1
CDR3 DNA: TGTGCCAGCAGTGAGGTCCGGACAGGGGGGATACTAGCCAAAAACATTCAGTACTTC
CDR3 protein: CASSEVRTGGILAKNIQYF

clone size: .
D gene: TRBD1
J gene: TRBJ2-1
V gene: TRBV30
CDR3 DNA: TGTGCCTGGGGGAGTGGGACAGGGCCTCACAATGAGCAGTTCTTC
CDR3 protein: CAWGSGTGPHNEQFF

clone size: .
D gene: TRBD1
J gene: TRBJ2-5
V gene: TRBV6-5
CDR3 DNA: TGTGCCAGCATTTCCGGGACAGGGGTTGGCGAGACCCAGTACTTC
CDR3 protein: CASISGTGVGETQYF

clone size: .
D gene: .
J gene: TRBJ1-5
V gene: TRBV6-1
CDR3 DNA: TGTGCCAGCAGTGAAAAACCTGGCAATCAGCCCCAGCATTTT
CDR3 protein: CASSEKPGNQPQHF

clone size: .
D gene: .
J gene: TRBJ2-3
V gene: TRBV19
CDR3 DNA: TGTGCCAGTAATAGAAAGGGGCGGTGGGACACCACAGATACGCAGTATTTT
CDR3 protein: CASNRKGRWDTTDTQYF

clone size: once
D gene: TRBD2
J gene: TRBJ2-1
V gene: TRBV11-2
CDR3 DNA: TGTGCCAGCAGCTTCGTCCCGGGACTAGCGGGAGCATGGGAGCAGTTCTTC
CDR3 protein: CASSFVPGLAGAWEQFF

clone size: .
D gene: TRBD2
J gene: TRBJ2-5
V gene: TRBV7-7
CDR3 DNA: TGTGCTAGCAGCCTTAGCGGGCATCAAGAGACCCAGTACTTC
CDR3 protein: CASSLSGHQETQYF

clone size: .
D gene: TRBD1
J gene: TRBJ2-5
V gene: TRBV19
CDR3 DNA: TGTGCCAGTAGTATCAGGGGGCAGTCGGAGACCCAGTACTTC
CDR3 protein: CASSIRGQSETQYF

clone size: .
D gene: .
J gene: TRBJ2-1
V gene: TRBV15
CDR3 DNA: TGTGCCACCAGCGTGGGGGGGGCTTCCTACAATGAGCAGTTCTTC
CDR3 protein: CATSVGGASYNEQFF

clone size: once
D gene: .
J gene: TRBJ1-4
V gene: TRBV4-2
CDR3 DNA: TGTGCCAGCAGCCAAGATGCAGGGGAAAAACTGTTTTTT
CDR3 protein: CASSQDAGEKLFF

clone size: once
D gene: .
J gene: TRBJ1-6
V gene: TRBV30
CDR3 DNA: TGTGCCTGGAGCCCACTGGGTGCCTATAATTCACCCCTCCACTTT
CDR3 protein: CAWSPLGAYNSPLHF

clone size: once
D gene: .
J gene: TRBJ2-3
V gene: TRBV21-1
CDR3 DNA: TGTGCCAGCACCTGGCAAGGGACACCAGCAAGAGGGCAGTATTTT
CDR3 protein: CASTWQGTPARGQYF

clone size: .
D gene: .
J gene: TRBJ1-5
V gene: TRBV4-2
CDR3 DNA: TGTGCCAGCAGCCAAGGAGGGTCCCGCAATCAGCCCCAGCATTTT
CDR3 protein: CASSQGGSRNQPQHF

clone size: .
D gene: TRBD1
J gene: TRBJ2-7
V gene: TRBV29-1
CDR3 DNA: TGCAGCGTTGGGACAGGGGGCGTTTACGAGCAGTACTTC
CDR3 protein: CSVGTGGVYEQYF